This entry features one T cell receptor beta chain sequence. Its antigen is currently unknown. The record originates from a study of blood T cells in healthy people across ages. General study results and limits: Age showed a roughly linear inverse relationship with TCR beta diversity per million T cells.

V dropped 1 base and J dropped 2 bases, with 14 bases sitting between them. From germline, CDR1 is MNHNY and CDR2 SVGAGI (reference sequence). This CDR3 spans 16 amino acids. The amount of total RNA extracted per sample was at least 6 micrograms. A sample-barcoded 5' primer and a J-beta primer mix were used in a second PCR of roughly 7 to 11 cycles. Via MiXCR, TCRdb re-called the 5' RACE reads, giving one row per CDR3 protein. The table shows around 1,500,000 distinct CDR3 sequences, with approximately 30% occurring only once. The chain joins TRBV6-6 to TRBJ1-2; D is undetermined. The source of this sequence is a woman younger than 45 in good health. Sequencing was done on a sample of blood. The CDR3 here is CASSYLGEAGNYGYTF. Here the CDR3 DNA reads TGTGCCAGCAGTTACTTGGGAGAAGCCGGGAACTATGGCTACACCTTC.